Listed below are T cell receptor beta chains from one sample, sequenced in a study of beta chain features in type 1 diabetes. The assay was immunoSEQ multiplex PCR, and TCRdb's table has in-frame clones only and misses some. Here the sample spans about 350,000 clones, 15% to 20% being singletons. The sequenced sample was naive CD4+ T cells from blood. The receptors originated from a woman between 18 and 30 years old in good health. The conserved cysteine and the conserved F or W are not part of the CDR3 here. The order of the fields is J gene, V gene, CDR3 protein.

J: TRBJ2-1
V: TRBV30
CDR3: AWGSRIGGNEQF

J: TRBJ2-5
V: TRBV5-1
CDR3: ASSFGRLAGVGETQY

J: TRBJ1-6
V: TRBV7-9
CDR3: ASSARRGGNSPLH

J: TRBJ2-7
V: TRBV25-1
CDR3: ASSETGVVYEQY

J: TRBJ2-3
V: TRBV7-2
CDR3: ASSPHRGTDTQY

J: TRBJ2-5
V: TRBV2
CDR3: ASSKGQGPSETQY

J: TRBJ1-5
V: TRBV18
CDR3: ASSRSPGTGGNQPQH

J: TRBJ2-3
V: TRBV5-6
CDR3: ASRLAGGPNTQY

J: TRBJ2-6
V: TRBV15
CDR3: ATSRDSTAGANVLT

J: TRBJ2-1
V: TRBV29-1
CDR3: SLDGGNLYNEQF

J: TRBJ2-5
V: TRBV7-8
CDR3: ASSPTSGSQETQY

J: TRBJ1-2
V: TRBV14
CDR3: ASSRLGQVNYGYT

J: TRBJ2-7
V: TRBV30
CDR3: AWSSRTVGEQY

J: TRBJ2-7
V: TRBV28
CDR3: ASSLGQGQY

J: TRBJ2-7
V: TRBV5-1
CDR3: ASSLVQGGYEQY

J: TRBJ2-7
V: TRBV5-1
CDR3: ASSLHLSTEVYEQY

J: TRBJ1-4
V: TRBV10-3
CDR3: AARTGGEKLF

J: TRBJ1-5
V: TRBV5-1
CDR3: ASSTGRNQPQH

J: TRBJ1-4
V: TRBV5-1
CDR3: ASTDGGTANEKLF

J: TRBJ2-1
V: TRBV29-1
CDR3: SVEGTVINEQF

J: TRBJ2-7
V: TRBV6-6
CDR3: ASSTRDRGDEQY

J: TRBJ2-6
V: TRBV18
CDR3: ASSVDRAGANVLT

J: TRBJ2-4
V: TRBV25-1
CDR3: ASSEALEPNIQY

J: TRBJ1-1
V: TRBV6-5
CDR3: ASSAPGGWTEAF

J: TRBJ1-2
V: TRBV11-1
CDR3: ASSLGGQAFAGYGYT

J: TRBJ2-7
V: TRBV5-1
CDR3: ASSGSRDTTYEQY

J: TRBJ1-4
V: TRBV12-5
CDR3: ASGQGATNEKLF

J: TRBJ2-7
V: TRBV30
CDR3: AWSPGHYYEQY

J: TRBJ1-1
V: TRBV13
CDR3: ASSKGQPTEAF

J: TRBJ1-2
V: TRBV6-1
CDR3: ASRVHRNYGYT

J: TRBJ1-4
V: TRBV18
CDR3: ASSPPLQGTNEKLF

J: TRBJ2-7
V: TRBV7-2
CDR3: ASSLATAGGPHEQY

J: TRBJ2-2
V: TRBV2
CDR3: ASRAQGGGELF

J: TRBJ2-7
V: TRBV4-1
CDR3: ASSQGRNSYEQY

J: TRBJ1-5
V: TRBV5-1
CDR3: ASSLDAFDQPQH

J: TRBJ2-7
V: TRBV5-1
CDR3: ASSLETSGPYEQY

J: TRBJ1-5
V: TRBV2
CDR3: ASSEGGSPQH

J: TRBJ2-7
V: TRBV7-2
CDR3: ASSFGQGHEQY

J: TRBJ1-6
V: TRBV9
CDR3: ASSTGGETGSPLH

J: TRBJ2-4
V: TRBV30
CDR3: AWSGGPKNIQY

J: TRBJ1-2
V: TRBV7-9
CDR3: ASTASTGSYGYT

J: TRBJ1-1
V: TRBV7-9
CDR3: ASSAGRGGNTEAF

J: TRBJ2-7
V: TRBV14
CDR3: ASSQAPDFQVYEQY

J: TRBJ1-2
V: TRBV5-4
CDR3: ASSTDSYGYT

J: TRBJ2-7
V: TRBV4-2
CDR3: ASSQVAKGNYEQY

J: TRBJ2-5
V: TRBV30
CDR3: AWVDGLAGGKTQY

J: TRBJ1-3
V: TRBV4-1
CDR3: ASSHPQTGNTIY

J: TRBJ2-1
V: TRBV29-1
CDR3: SALGRGGGYNEQF

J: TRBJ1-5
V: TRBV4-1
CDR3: ASSQVRGRDQPQH

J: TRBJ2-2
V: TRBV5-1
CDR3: ASSMTSGSSTGELF

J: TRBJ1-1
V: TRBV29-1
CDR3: SGGQMNTEAF

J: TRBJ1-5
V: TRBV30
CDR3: AWKDRGRPNQPQH

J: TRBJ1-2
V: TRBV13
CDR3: ASSEGYYYGGYT

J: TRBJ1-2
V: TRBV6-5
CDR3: ASSRQGTNYGYT

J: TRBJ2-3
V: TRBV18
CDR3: ASSSPISGSVADTQY

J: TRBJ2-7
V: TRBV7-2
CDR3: ASSLVTGGTYEQY

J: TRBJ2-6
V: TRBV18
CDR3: ASSPRVYGANVLT

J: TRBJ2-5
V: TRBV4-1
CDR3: ASSQESTPRETQY

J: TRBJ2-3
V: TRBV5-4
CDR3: ASSGLAGGVNTQY